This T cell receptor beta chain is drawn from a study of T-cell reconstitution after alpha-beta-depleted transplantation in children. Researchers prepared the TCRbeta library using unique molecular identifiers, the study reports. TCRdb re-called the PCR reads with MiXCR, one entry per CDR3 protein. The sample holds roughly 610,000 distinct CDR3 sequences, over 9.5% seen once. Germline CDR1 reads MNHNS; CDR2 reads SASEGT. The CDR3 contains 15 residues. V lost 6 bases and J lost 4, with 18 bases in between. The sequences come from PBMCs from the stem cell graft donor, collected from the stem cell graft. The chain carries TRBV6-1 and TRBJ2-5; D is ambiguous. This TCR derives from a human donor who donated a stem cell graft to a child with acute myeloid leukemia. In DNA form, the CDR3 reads TGTGCCAGCAGCTCCAGCCGGTGGGCGGCAGAGACCCAGTACTTC. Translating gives CASSSSRWAAETQYF.